This T cell receptor beta chain is from a study of blood T cell repertoires in COVID-19 (dated by TCRdb to 2018 to 2021). Context from the whole study: Samples covering the acute and convalescent phases of COVID-19 were provided by collaborators in the United States, Italy and Spain. The material from the prospective study consisted of cDNA or gDNA derived from T cells, B-cell-depleted T cells, or PBMCs. Deeply sampled blood TCRbeta repertoires from subjects exposed to, actively infected with, or recovered from COVID-19 were included in the dataset. The repertoires were made available in a free public database intended to serve as a resource for research on the immune response to SARS-CoV-2. The samples were drawn from two sources: the first 160 participants of the ongoing ImmuneRACE study, and 950 to 1,500 subjects contributed by 6 global collaborators. Nearly every sample came with metadata listing a de-identified subject ID, COVID-19 status, age in years and sex. Where HLA class I and class II types were available, the types were taken from metadata supplied by the sample provider, not from assay-based typing.

The immunoSEQ Assay, a bias-controlled multiplex PCR, was used to amplify TCRbeta CDR3 regions from genomic DNA. The paper's processing steps were these. Nucleated cell counts per sample were estimated from amplification of reference gene primers within the assay. To quantify the absolute abundance of each unique TCRbeta CDR3 rearrangement, sequence reads were collapsed and filtered. For each sample, productive Simpson clonality was calculated by taking the square root of Simpson's diversity index across productive rearrangements. TCRdb's version of the immuneACCESS table is confined to in-frame rearrangements and falls short of the full clone set. An unresolved V gene accounts for under half of the shortfall where checked; the remainder is of unknown origin. V and J calls and clone size are those listed in that table; D and trimming were worked out from the DNA. The sample table records approximately 190,000 clones; 80% to 95% of these occur just once. The ten largest clones add up to nearly 0.55% of the sample.

Results and caveats for the whole study, not just this receptor: The quantity of clinical and demographic metadata differed by source and by participant and was supplied without curation.

The collaborating institutions used their own protocols to collect whole blood in K2EDTA tubes. Collaborator samples were shipped for TCRbeta analysis as frozen whole blood, isolated PBMCs, or DNA extracted from either sample type. Via the germline V gene, CDR1 is SNHLY and CDR2 FYNNEI. V gives up 4 bases and J gives up 0 bases, and the segment between their germline ends measures 6 bases. The CDR3 has 14 amino acids, counting the end cysteine and phenylalanine. Just CDR3 DNA is preserved here, 42 bases in frame from base 1. Points on this clone: This receptor's antigen is unknown. No much larger clone is present one base from it, and per-base qualities are unavailable.

The receptor chain draws on TRBV2 and TRBJ1-4, and possibly TRBD1, on 5 matching bases. Sample: peripheral blood. The clonotype comes from a man aged 45-65 years with acute or convalescent COVID-19. Here the CDR3 is given as CASSAGATNEKLFF. Here is the DNA: TGTGCCAGCAGTGCGGGGGCAACTAATGAAAAACTGTTTTTT. The full variable domain, with segments outside the CDR3 supplied by the reference TRBV2 and TRBJ1-4 proteins, appears as EPEVTQTPSHQVTQMGQEVILRCVPISNHLYFYWYRQILGQKVEFLVSFYNNEISEKSEIFDDQFSVERPDGSNFTLKIRSTKLEDSAMYFCASSAGATNEKLFFGSGTQLSVL.